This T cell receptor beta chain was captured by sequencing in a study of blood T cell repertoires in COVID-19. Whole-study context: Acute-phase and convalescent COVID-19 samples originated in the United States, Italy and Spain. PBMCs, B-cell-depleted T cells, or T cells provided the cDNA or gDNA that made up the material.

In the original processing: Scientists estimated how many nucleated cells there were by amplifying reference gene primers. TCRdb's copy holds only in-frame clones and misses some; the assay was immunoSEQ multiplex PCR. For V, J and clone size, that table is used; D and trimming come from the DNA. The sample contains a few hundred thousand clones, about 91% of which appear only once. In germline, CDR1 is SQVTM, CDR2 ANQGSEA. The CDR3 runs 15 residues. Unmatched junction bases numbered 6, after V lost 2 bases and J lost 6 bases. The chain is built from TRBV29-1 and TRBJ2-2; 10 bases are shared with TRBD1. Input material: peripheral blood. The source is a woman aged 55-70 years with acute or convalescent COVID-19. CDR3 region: CSVERDRGIAGELFF. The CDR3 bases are TGCAGCGTTGAAAGGGACAGGGGAATCGCCGGGGAGCTGTTTTTT.